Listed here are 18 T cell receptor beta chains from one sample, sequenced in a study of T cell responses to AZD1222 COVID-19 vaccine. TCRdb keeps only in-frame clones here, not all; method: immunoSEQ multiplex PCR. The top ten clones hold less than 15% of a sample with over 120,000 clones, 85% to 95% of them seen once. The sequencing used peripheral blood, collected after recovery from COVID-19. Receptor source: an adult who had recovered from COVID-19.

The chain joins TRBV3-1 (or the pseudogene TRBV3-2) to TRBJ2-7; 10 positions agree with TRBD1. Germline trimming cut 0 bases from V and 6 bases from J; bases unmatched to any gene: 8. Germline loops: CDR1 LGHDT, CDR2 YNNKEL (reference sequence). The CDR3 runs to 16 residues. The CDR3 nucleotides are TGTGCCAGCAGCCAAGAATTTGGGACAGGGGCGATCGAGCAGTACTTC. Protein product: CASSQEFGTGAIEQYF.

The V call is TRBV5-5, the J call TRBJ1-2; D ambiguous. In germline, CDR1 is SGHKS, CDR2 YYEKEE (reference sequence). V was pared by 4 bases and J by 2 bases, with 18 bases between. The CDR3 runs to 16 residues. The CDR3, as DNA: TGTGCCAGCAGCCGAATTCTGGACGGAGGAAACTATGGCTACACCTTC. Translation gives CASSRILDGGNYGYTF.

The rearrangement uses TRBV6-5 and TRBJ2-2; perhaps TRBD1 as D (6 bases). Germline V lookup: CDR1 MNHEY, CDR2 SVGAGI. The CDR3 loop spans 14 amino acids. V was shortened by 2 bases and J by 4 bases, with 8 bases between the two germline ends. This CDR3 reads CASSYTQGTGELFF. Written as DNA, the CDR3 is TGTGCCAGCAGTTACACACAGGGCACCGGGGAGCTGTTTTTT.

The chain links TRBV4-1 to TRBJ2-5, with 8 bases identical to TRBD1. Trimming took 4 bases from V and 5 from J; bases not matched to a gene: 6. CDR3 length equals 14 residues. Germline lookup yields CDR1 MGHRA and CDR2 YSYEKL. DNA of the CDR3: TGCGCCAGCAGCCCCGGACAGGGTAGGGAGACCCAGTACTTC. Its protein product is CASSPGQGRETQYF.

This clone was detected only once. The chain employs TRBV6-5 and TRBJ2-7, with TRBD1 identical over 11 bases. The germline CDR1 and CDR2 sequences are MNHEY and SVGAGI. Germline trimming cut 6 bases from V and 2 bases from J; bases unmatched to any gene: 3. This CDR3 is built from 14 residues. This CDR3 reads CASSQGQGAYEQYF. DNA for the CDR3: TGTGCCAGCAGCCAGGGACAGGGGGCCTACGAGCAGTACTTC.

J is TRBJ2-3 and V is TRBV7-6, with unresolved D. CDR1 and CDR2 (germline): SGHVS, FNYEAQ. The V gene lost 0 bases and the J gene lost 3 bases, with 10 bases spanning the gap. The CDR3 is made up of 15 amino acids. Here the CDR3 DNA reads TGTGCCAGCAGCTTAGCGGGGATTCAAACAGATACGCAGTATTTT. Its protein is CASSLAGIQTDTQYF.

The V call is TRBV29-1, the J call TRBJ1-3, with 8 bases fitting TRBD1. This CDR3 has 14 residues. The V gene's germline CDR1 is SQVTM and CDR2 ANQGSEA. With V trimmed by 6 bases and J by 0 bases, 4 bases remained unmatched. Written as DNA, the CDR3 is TGCAGCGTCCCCGGGACAGGCTCTGGAAACACCATATATTTT. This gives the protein CSVPGTGSGNTIYF. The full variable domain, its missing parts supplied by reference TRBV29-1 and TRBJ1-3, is SAVISQKPSRDICQRGTSLTIQCQVDSQVTMMFWYRQQPGQSLTLIATANQGSEATYESGFVIDKFPISRPNLTFSTLTVSNMSPEDSSIYLCSVPGTGSGNTIYFGEGSWLTVV.

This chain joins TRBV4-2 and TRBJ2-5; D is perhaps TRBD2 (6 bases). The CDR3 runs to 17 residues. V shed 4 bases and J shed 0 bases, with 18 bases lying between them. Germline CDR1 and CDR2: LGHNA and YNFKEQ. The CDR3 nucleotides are TGTGCCAGCAGCCCCGGGAGTTCTATAAGGTACCAAGAGACCCAGTACTTC. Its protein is CASSPGSSIRYQETQYF.

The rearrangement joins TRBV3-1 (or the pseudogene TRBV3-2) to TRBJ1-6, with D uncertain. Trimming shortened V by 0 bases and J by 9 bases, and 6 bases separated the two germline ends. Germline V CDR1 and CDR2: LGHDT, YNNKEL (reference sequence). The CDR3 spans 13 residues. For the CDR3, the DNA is TGTGCCAGCAGCCAAGATCAGCCTTCACCCCTCCACTTT. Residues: CASSQDQPSPLHF.

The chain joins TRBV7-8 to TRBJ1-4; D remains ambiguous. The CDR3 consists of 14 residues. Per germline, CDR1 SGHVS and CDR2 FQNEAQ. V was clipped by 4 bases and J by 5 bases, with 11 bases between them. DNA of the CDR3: TGTGCCAGCAGCTCCCGGGCGGGAAATGAAAAACTGTTTTTT. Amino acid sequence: CASSSRAGNEKLFF.

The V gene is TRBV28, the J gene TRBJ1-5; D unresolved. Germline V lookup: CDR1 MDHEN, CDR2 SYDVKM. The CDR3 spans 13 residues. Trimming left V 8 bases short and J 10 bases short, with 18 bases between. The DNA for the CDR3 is TGTGCCAGCCTAAGGCCCAATGGAGATCCCCAGCATTTT. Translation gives CASLRPNGDPQHF.

The CDR3, as DNA: TGCGCCAGCAGCCAAACAGGATCGGGCTCCTACGAGCAGTACTTC. This gives the protein CASSQTGSGSYEQYF. The chain carries TRBV4-1 and TRBJ2-7; tentatively, D is TRBD1 (5 bases). Trimming removed 2 bases from V and 0 bases from J, with 11 bases in between. From germline, CDR1 is MGHRA and CDR2 YSYEKL. The CDR3 sequence is 15 residues long.

The CDR3 loop reads CASSPLREHYSNQPQHF. The CDR3 coding sequence is TGTGCCAGCAGTCCCCTGAGAGAACATTATAGCAATCAGCCCCAGCATTTT. The chain recombines TRBV28 with TRBJ1-5; no reliable D call. From germline, CDR1 is MDHEN and CDR2 SYDVKM. V was trimmed by 5 bases and J by 0 bases, leaving 17 bases between them. This CDR3 is built from 17 residues. The full variable domain, with the rest looked up from reference TRBV28 and TRBJ1-5, is DVKVTQSSRYLVKRTGEKVFLECVQDMDHENMFWYRQDPGLGLRLIYFSYDVKMKEKGDIPEGYSVSREKKERFSLILESASTNQTSMYLCASSPLREHYSNQPQHFGDGTRLSIL.

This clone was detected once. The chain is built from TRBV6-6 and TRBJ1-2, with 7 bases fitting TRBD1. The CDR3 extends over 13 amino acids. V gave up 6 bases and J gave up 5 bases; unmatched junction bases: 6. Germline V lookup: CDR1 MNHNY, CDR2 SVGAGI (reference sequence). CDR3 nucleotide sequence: TGTGCCAGCAGCTCGGGACAGCTTTATGGCTACACCTTC. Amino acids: CASSSGQLYGYTF.

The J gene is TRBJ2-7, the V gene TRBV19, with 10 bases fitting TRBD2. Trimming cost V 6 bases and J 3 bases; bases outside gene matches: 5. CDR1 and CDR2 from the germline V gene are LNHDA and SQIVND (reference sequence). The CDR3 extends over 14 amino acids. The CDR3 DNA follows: TGTGCCAGTAGCCGTAGCGGGAGGAGCTACGAGCAGTACTTC. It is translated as CASSRSGRSYEQYF.

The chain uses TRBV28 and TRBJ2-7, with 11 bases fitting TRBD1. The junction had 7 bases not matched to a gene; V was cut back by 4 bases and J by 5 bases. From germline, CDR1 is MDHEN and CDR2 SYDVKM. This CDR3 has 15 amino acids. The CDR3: CASSYGQGAFNEQYF. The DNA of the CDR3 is TGTGCCAGCAGTTATGGACAGGGGGCTTTCAACGAGCAGTACTTC.

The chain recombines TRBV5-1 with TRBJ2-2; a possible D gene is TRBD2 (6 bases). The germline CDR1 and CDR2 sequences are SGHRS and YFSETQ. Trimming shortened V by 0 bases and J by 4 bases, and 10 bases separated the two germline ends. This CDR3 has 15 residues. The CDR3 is CASSLGASVTGELFF. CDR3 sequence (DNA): TGCGCCAGCAGCTTGGGCGCTAGCGTCACCGGGGAGCTGTTTTTT.

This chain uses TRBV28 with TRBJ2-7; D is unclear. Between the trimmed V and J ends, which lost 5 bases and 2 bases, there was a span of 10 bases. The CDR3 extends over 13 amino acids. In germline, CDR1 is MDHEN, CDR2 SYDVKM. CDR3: CASSLRFPYEQYF. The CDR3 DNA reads TGTGCCAGCAGTCTAAGGTTTCCCTACGAGCAGTACTTC.